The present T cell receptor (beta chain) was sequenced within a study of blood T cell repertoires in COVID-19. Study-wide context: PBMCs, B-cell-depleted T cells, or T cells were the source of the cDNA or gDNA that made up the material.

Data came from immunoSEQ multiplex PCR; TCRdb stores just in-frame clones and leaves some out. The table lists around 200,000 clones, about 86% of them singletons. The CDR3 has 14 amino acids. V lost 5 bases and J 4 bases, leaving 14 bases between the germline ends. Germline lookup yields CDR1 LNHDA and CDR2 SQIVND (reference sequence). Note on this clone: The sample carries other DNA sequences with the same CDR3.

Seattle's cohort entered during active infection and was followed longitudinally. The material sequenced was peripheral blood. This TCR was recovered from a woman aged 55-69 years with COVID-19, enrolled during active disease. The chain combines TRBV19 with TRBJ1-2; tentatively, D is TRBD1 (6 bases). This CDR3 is CASSRTGTSYGYTF. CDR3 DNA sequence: TGTGCCAGTAGTCGCACAGGGACGAGCTATGGCTACACCTTC.